Below, 18 T cell receptor beta chains from the same sample are listed, as sequenced in a study of OX40 agonist ivuxolimab in advanced cancers. TCRdb's table, derived via immunoSEQ multiplex PCR, lists solely in-frame clones and lacks some. The sample contains over 35,000 clones, roughly 90% of which appear only once. The sequencing here drew on CD4+ or CD8+ T cells sorted from blood, taken in a trial of the OX40 agonist ivuxolimab. The receptor set was obtained from an adult with an advanced solid tumor such as melanoma, head and neck, liver or kidney cancer.

This clone showed up just once. This chain connects TRBV19 to TRBJ2-5, with 9 bases fitting TRBD2. V gave up 3 bases and J gave up 3 bases; unmatched junction bases: 8. From germline, CDR1 is LNHDA and CDR2 SQIVND (reference sequence). The CDR3 runs 16 residues. The CDR3 DNA sequence: TGTGCCAGTAGTATTATCGGGACTAGCAGCAAAGAGACCCAGTACTTC. It is translated as CASSIIGTSSKETQYF.

This chain connects TRBV4-3 to TRBJ2-2; D not certain. The CDR3 consists of 13 residues. Trimming took 1 base from V and 6 from J, leaving 6 bases between them. The germline V gene has CDR1 LGHNA and CDR2 YSLEER. The DNA for the CDR3 is TGCGCCAGCAGCCAAGTTGGGCCCGGGGAGCTGTTTTTT. Its protein is CASSQVGPGELFF.

The chain carries TRBV7-9 and TRBJ2-7; a possible D gene is TRBD1 (5 bases). The CDR3 has 16 residues. Deletions cut 2 bases from V and 0 bases from J, with 14 bases between. CDR1 SEHNR and CDR2 FQNEAQ come from the germline V gene (reference sequence). The CDR3, as DNA: TGTGCCAGCAGCTTAATAAGGGGCCGGAGCTCCTACGAGCAGTACTTC. It translates to CASSLIRGRSSYEQYF.

Concerning this clone: The sample contains more than one DNA sequence encoding this CDR3. J is TRBJ1-1 and V is TRBV27, with D maybe TRBD1 (5 bases). The CDR3 runs 13 residues. CDR1 and CDR2 from the germline V gene are MNHEY and SMNVEV (reference sequence). The V gene lost 3 bases and the J gene lost 3 bases, with 8 bases spanning the gap. CDR3 residues: CASSLGGDTEAFF. The CDR3 DNA follows: TGTGCCAGCAGTTTGGGGGGGGACACTGAAGCTTTCTTT.

The chain joins TRBV13 to TRBJ2-3, with D unresolved. The CDR3 runs to 12 residues. From germline, CDR1 is PRHDT and CDR2 FYEKMQ (reference sequence). With 5 bases removed from V and 4 bases from J, the gap between germline ends came to 7 bases. DNA of the CDR3: TGTGCCAGCAGCCAGCCACCAGATACGCAGTATTTT. Its protein product is CASSQPPDTQYF.

This clone was recorded only once. The chain couples TRBV6-5 to TRBJ1-2; D might be TRBD1 (6 bases). Trimming cost V 4 bases and J 1 base, with 10 bases left between them. Germline V CDR1 and CDR2: MNHEY, SVGAGI. This CDR3 has 14 amino acids. The CDR3 protein is CASSWGANNYGYTF. The DNA for the CDR3 is TGTGCCAGCAGTTGGGGGGCGAATAACTATGGCTACACCTTC.

The chain combines TRBV5-6 with TRBJ2-7; TRBD1 matches 7 bases. The length of the CDR3 is 16 residues. The ends lost 5 bases at V and 4 bases at J; junction bases unmatched: 15. From germline, CDR1 is SGHDT and CDR2 YYEEEE. For the CDR3, the DNA is TGTGCCAGCAGTTTTTCCCAGGGGGTGAGTTTATACGAGCAGTACTTC. It encodes CASSFSQGVSLYEQYF.

The genes are TRBV5-1 and TRBJ1-1; D call uncertain. The germline V gene has CDR1 SGHRS and CDR2 YFSETQ. Trimming took off 1 base at V and 4 bases at J, with 8 bases between the two ends. The CDR3 loop spans 13 amino acids. The CDR3 reads CASSLRVVTEAFF. The CDR3 region has the DNA TGCGCCAGCAGCTTGCGGGTCGTCACTGAAGCTTTCTTT. Supplemented by reference TRBV5-1 and TRBJ1-1, the full variable domain reads KAGVTQTPRYLIKTRGQQVTLSCSPISGHRSVSWYQQTPGQGLQFLFEYFSETQRNKGNFPGRFSGRQFSNSRSEMNVSTLELGDSALYLCASSLRVVTEAFFGQGTRLTVV.

About this clone: The sample holds other DNA sequences that translate to the same CDR3. The chain recombines TRBV5-6 with TRBJ1-5; D is uncertain. Germline V gene sequence: CDR1 SGHDT, CDR2 YYEEEE. This CDR3 spans 12 amino acids. Trimming stripped 2 bases from V and 5 bases from J, with 5 bases between. The chain's CDR3 is CASSLADQPQHF. CDR3 nucleotide sequence: TGTGCCAGCAGCTTAGCGGATCAGCCCCAGCATTTT.

The gene calls are TRBV30 and TRBJ2-1; D ambiguous. This CDR3 has 16 amino acids. Trimming took off 3 bases at V and 2 bases at J, with 17 bases between the two ends. Germline V gene sequence: CDR1 GTSNPN, CDR2 SVGIG (reference sequence). CDR3 amino acids: CAWRAPSSRAYNEQFF. CDR3 in DNA: TGTGCCTGGAGAGCCCCCTCCAGCCGCGCCTACAATGAGCAGTTCTTC.

The V and J genes are TRBV9 and TRBJ2-1; D gene uncertain. Deletions cut 2 bases from V and 0 bases from J, with 9 bases between. The CDR3 spans 15 residues. The V gene's germline CDR1 is SGDLS and CDR2 YYNGEE. CDR3 coding DNA: TGTGCCAGCAGCGTTCAAGGGTTCTCCTACAATGAGCAGTTCTTC. It codes for CASSVQGFSYNEQFF.

This chain connects TRBV4-3 to TRBJ1-5; D unresolved. The CDR3 covers 15 residues. The V and J ends lost 0 bases and 3 bases respectively, with 9 bases between them. CDR1 is LGHNA, CDR2 YSLEER, per germline. The CDR3 coding sequence is TGCGCCAGCAGCCAAGATGATCAGCTCAATCAGCCCCAGCATTTT. This sequence encodes CASSQDDQLNQPQHF.

The chain recombines TRBV7-9 with TRBJ2-2, with D possibly being TRBD2 (6 bases). Germline V gene data show CDR1 as SEHNR and CDR2 as FQNEAQ (reference sequence). The CDR3 loop spans 16 amino acids. The V gene lost 1 base and the J gene lost 1 base, with 10 bases spanning the gap. CDR3 region: CASSLEGGVNTGELFF. The CDR3 region has the DNA TGTGCCAGCAGCTTAGAGGGCGGGGTGAACACCGGGGAGCTGTTTTTT.

The chain employs TRBV13 and TRBJ2-2; D may be TRBD1 (6 bases). Germline V CDR1 and CDR2: PRHDT, FYEKMQ (reference sequence). V gave up 3 bases and J gave up 8 bases, with 19 bases separating them. This CDR3 comprises 16 residues. The CDR3 DNA reads TGTGCCAGCAGCTTTGGGACAATATCGGCCCCGGGGGAGCTGTTTTTT. Its translation: CASSFGTISAPGELFF.

The rearrangement links TRBV9 to TRBJ2-1; TRBD2 matches at 8 bases. Trimming at V came to 0 bases and at J to 9 bases, leaving 5 bases not matched to a gene. The CDR3 sequence is 14 residues long. The germline gives CDR1 SGDLS, CDR2 YYNGEE. The DNA for the CDR3 is TGTGCCAGCAGCGTAGGGCGGGGGGCGGTTGAGCAGTTCTTC. Translation gives CASSVGRGAVEQFF.

J is TRBJ2-7 and V is TRBV19; D ambiguous. Germline CDR1 and CDR2: LNHDA and SQIVND (reference sequence). This CDR3 contains 12 residues. Trimming removed 4 bases from V and 6 bases from J, with 10 bases in between. The CDR3 nucleotides are TGTGCCAGTAGTAGCACGCGCGCCGAGCAGTACTTC. Its protein is CASSSTRAEQYF. Full variable domain (rest looked up from reference TRBV19 and TRBJ2-7): DGGITQSPKYLFRKEGQNVTLSCEQNLNHDAMYWYRQDPGQGLRLIYYSQIVNDFQKGDIAEGYSVSREKKESFPLTVTSAQKNPTAFYLCASSSTRAEQYFGPGTRLTVT.

This chain uses TRBV9 with TRBJ2-5; a possible D gene is TRBD1 (7 bases). Germline loops: CDR1 SGDLS, CDR2 YYNGEE. CDR3 length equals 16 residues. V lost 0 bases and J lost 5, with 17 bases in between. The DNA of the CDR3 is TGTGCCAGCAGCGTAGACGGTCAAGCAGGGGGGGAGACCCAGTACTTC. This encodes CASSVDGQAGGETQYF.

The rearrangement uses TRBV6-5 and TRBJ1-1; 10 bases agree with TRBD1. The CDR3 length is 15 residues. Germline V gene data show CDR1 as MNHEY and CDR2 as SVGAGI. After removal of 0 bases from V and 5 bases from J, the junction contained 3 bases not matched to a gene. In DNA form, the CDR3 reads TGTGCCAGCAGTTACTCGGGACAGGGGAGGACTGAAGCTTTCTTT. Encoded protein: CASSYSGQGRTEAFF.